Reported below is one T cell receptor (beta chain). Its antigen is unknown. These data belong to a study of T cell clonality in common variable immunodeficiency (dated by TCRdb to 2013 to 2016). CVID samples and control samples contributed equivalent amounts of genomic DNA as sequencing input. For every sample, a 60 bp segment covering the rearranged TCRbeta CDR3 region was amplified and then sequenced. The immunoSEQ assay, a bias-corrected multiplex PCR combined with high-throughput sequencing, was used for TCRbeta amplification. In the authors' own workflow: Each unique nucleotide sequence was treated as a clone and annotated with V, D and J genes, copy number and frequency. Sequences were labeled productive if in frame, and non-productive if out of frame or containing stop codons. As previously described, clonality was calculated on the basis of Shannon's entropy. Mean CDR3 Kyte-Doolittle hydropathy was derived from the predicted amino acid sequences of productive clones. Scaled V gene usage was hierarchically clustered using Manhattan distance and complete linkage with the R hclust function. To assess clone sharing by CDR3 amino acid sequence, 12 repertoires per group were resampled over 100 rounds. The repertoires were searched for approximately 70 published EBV-specific TCRbeta sequences and roughly 250 published CMV-specific TCRbeta sequences. After two CVID samples that produced fewer than 10,000 sequences were dropped from the analysis, some 43 CVID repertoires remained. Imported from immuneACCESS, the table was reduced by TCRdb to in-frame sequences with V and J called. These copies leave out some clones; in studies compared against another copy, an unresolved V gene accounts for under half, and the cause of the remainder is not known. The DNA was the basis for D and trimming; V, J and clone size are from that table. In this sample, around 40,000 clones appear, none counted once only. Together, the top ten hold around 5.8% of the sample.

Diagnosis of CVID followed standard criteria, namely serum IgG, IgA and/or IgM below the normal range together with specific antibody deficiency. There were around 45 subjects in the CVID group (roughly 15 female and roughly 29 male), ranging in age from 9 to 64 years, with a mean age of 40. Most of the CVID patients and most of the healthy controls were of Caucasian heritage. At the time of study participation, every CVID subject had been on replacement immunoglobulin therapy for one year or longer. At the time of blood collection, no CVID subject was ill or was being treated with immunomodulatory or immunosuppressive medication. Heparinized peripheral whole blood samples of roughly 5 to 8.5 ml were collected from each donor. Genomic DNA from adults with common variable immune deficiency (CVID) and from healthy adult controls was used for sequencing of TCRbeta CDR3 repertoires. To isolate peripheral blood mononuclear cells, diluted blood was subjected to density centrifugation over Hypaque 1077 or Ficoll-Paque. Genomic DNA was extracted from unsorted mononuclear cells by Qiagen column purification or by a centrifugation-based method.

Summary of the overall study and its limitations: Correlations of repertoire features with clinical complications were constrained by heterogeneity among patients within the CVID cohort. Despite equal DNA input, controls averaged about 81,820 unique sequences per sample versus about 30,000 in CVID samples. Fewer deletions and N-nucleotide insertions were reportedly observed in CVID TCRbeta sequences, and highly modified clones with 13 or more V deletions were reportedly absent from CVID TCRbeta sequences. The authors noted that sequencing repertoires of T cell subpopulations would be needed to clarify what caused the increased clonality in CVID. TCRbeta clonality was higher in CVID subjects than in healthy controls (t-test p = 0.018), and the increase was most characteristic of about a third of subjects. Healthy controls shared more TCRbeta clones with each other than CVID subjects shared among themselves (p < 0.0001).

This clonotype was obtained from a human donor with common variable immunodeficiency. The sequenced sample consisted of peripheral blood mononuclear cells.

The CDR3 protein: CASSSGTSGYYNEQFF. The part of the CDR3 DNA that was read is TGCGCCAGCAGCTCGGGGACTAGCGGGTACTACAATGAG. The V and J segments used are TRBV5-1 and TRBJ2-1; TRBD2 fits 12 bases in the junction. The read comes to an end 3 residues before the CDR3 does, leaving the germline J gene to fill in the end. As encoded in the germline V gene, CDR1 is SGHRS while CDR2 is YFSETQ. The CDR3 starts with the cysteine, ends with the phenylalanine, and has 16 residues. The CDR3 was read in part: 39 bases, with the frame set at base 1. V trim: 3 bases; J trim: 3 bases; unmatched bases: 4.